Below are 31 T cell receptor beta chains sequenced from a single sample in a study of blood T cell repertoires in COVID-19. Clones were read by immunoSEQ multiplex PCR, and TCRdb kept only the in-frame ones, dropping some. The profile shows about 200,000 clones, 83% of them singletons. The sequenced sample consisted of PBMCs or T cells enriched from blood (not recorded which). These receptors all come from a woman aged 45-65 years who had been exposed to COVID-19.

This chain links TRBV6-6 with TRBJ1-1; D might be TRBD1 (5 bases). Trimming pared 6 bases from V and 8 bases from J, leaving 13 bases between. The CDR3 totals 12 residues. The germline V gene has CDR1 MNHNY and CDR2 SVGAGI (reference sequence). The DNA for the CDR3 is TGTGCCAGCAGAGGCGGGACTCCCGAAGCTTTCTTT. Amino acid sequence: CASRGGTPEAFF.

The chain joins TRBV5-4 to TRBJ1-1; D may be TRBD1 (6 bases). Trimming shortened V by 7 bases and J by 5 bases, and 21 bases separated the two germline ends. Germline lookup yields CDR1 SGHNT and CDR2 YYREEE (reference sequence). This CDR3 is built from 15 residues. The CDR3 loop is CASRPEPTGRTEAFF. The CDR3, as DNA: TGTGCCAGCCGCCCAGAACCCACAGGGAGAACTGAAGCTTTCTTT.

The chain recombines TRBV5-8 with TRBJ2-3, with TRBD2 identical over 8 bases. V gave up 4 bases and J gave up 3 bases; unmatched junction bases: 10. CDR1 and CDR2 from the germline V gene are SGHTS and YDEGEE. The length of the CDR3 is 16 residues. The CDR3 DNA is TGTGCCAGCAGCCCGTGGACGGGGGGGGTTACAGATACGCAGTATTTT. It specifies CASSPWTGGVTDTQYF.

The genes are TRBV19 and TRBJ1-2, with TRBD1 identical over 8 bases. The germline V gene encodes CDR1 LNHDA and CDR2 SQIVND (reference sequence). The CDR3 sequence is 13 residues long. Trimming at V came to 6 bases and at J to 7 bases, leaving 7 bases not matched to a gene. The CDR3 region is CASSTTGDFGYTF. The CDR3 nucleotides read TGTGCCAGTAGCACGACAGGGGACTTTGGCTACACCTTC.

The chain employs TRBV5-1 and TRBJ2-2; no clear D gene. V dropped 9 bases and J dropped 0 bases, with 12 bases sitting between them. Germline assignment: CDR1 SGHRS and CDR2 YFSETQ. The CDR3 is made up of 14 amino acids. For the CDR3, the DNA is TGCGCCACCACAGACACGGCGAACACCGGGGAGCTGTTTTTT. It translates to CATTDTANTGELFF.

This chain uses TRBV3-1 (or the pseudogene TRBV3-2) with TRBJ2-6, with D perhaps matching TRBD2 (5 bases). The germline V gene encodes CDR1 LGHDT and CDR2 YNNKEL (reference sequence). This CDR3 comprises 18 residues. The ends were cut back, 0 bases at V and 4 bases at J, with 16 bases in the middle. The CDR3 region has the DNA TGTGCCAGCAGCCAAGATGGAGCTTGGGAGATCGGGGCCAACGTCCTGACTTTC. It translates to CASSQDGAWEIGANVLTF.

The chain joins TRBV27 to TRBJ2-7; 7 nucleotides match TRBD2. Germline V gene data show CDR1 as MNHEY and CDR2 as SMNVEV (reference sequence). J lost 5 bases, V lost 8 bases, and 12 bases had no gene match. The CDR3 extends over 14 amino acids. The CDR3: CASRTGGKGHEQYF. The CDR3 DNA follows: TGTGCCAGCCGTACCGGGGGGAAGGGGCACGAGCAGTACTTC.

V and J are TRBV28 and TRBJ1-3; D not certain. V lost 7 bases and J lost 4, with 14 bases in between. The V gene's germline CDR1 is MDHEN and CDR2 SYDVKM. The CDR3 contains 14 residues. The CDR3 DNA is TGTGCCAGCACCTCTTACACCTCGGGAAACACCATATATTTT. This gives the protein CASTSYTSGNTIYF.

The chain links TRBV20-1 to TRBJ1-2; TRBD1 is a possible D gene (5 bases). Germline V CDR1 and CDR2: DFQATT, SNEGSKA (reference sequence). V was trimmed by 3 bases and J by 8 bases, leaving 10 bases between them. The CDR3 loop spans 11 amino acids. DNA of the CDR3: TGCAGTGCTAGTGGGCCAGGGGGCTACACCTTC. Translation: CSASGPGGYTF.

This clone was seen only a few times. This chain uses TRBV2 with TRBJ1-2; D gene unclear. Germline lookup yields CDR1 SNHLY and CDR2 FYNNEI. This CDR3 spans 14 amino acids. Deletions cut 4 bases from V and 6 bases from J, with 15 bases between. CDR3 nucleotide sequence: TGTGCCAGCAGTGTACGCGGAGGTGGTCATGGCTACACCTTC. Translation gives CASSVRGGGHGYTF.

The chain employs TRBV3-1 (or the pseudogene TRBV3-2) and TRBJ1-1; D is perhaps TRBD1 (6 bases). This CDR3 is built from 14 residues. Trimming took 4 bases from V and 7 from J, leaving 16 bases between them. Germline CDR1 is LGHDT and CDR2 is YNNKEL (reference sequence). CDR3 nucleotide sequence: TGTGCCAGCAGCCTCCGCCCTACAGGGAGTGAAGCTTTCTTT. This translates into CASSLRPTGSEAFF.

CDR3 loop: CASSPAVLAGGPNEQFF. The CDR3 DNA reads as TGTGCCAGCAGTCCCGCCGTCCTAGCGGGGGGGCCCAATGAGCAGTTCTTC. The rearrangement joins TRBV27 to TRBJ2-1; 12 nucleotides line up with TRBD2. There are 17 residues in the CDR3. The V segment lost 5 bases and the J segment 6 bases; nucleotides outside the gene matches: 11. CDR1 and CDR2 (germline): MNHEY, SMNVEV (reference sequence).

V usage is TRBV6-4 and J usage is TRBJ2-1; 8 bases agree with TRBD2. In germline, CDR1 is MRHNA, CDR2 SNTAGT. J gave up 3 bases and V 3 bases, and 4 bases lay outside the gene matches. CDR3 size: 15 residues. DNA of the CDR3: TGTGCCAGCAGTGAACGGGGGGGGGACTACAATGAGCAGTTCTTC. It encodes CASSERGGDYNEQFF.

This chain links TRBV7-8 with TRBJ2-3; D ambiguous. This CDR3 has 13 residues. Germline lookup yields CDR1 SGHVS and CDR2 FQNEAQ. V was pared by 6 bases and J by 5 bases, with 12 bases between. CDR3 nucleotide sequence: TGTGCCAGCAGTATCCCGACGGGAGATACGCAGTATTTT. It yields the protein CASSIPTGDTQYF.

CDR3 region: CASSSVPGYYGYTF. CDR3 in DNA: TGTGCCAGCAGCTCCGTGCCAGGCTACTATGGCTACACCTTC. The rearrangement uses TRBV7-2 and TRBJ1-2; no clear D. V was pared by 4 bases and J by 3 bases, with 12 bases between. CDR1 SGHTA and CDR2 FQGNSA come from the germline V gene. This CDR3 comprises 14 residues.

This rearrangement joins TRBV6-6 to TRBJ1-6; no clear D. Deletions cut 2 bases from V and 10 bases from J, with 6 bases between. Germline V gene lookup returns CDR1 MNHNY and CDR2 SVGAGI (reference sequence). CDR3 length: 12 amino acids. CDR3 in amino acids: CASSYPESPLHF. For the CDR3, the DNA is TGTGCCAGCAGTTACCCGGAGTCACCCCTCCACTTT.

The CDR3 DNA is TGTGCCAGCAGTGAAACCGACAGGGTCTACGAGCAGTACTTC. Translating gives CASSETDRVYEQYF. This chain links TRBV6-1 with TRBJ2-7; TRBD1 matches at 7 bases. This CDR3 has 14 residues. Per the germline V gene, CDR1 is MNHNS and CDR2 is SASEGT. J lost 3 bases, V lost 2 bases, and 4 bases had no gene match.

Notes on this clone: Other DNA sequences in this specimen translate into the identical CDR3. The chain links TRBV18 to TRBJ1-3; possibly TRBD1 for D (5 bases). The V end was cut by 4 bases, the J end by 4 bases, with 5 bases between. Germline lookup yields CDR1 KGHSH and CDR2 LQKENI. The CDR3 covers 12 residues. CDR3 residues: CASSRQGNTIYF. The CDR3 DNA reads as TGTGCCAGCTCACGACAGGGAAACACCATATATTTT.

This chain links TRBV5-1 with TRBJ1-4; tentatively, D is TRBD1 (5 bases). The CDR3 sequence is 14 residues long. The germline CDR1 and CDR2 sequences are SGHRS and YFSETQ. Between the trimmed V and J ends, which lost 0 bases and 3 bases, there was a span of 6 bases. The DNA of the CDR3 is TGCGCCAGCAGCTTGGGCAGGGCTAATGAAAAACTGTTTTTT. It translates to CASSLGRANEKLFF. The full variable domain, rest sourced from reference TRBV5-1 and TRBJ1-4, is KAGVTQTPRYLIKTRGQQVTLSCSPISGHRSVSWYQQTPGQGLQFLFEYFSETQRNKGNFPGRFSGRQFSNSRSEMNVSTLELGDSALYLCASSLGRANEKLFFGSGTQLSVL.

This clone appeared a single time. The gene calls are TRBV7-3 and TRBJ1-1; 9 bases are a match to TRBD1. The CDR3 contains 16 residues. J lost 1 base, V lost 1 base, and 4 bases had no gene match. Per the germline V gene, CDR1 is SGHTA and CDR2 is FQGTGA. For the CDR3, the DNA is TGTGCCAGCAGCTTAAGTGGGGGACAGGGGAACACTGAAGCTTTCTTT. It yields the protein CASSLSGGQGNTEAFF.

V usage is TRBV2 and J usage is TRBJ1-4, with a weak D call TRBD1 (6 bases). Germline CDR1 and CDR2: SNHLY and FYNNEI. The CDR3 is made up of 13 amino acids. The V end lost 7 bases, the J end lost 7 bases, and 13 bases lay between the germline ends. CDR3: CASIFRGGEKLFF. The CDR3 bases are TGTGCCAGCATTTTCAGGGGCGGTGAAAAACTGTTTTTT.

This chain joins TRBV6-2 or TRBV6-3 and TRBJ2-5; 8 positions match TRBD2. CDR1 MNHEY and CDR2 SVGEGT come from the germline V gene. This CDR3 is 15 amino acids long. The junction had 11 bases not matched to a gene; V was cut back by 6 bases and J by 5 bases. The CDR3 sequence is CASSPAAGGAETQYF. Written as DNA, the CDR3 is TGTGCCAGCAGCCCAGCGGCGGGGGGCGCGGAGACCCAGTACTTC.

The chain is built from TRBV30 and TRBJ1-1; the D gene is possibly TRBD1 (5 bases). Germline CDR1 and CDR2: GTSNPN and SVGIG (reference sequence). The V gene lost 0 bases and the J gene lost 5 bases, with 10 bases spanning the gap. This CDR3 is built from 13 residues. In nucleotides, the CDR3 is TGTGCCTGGAGTGTGGCAGGGAGGACTGAAGCTTTCTTT. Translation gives CAWSVAGRTEAFF.

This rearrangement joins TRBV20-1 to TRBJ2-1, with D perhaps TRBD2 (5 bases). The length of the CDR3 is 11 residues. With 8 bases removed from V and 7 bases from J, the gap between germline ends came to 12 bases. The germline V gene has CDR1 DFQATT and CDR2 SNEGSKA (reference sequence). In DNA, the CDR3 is TGCAGTCAAGGACTTCGAAATGAGCAGTTCTTC. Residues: CSQGLRNEQFF.

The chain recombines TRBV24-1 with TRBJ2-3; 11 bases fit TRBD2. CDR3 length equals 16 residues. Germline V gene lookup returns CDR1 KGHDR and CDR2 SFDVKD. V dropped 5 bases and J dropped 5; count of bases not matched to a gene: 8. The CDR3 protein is CATSVPSGGSGDTQYF. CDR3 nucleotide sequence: TGTGCCACCAGTGTCCCTAGCGGGGGGTCTGGAGATACGCAGTATTTT.

This CDR3 is CAISDQTGGNQPQHF. CDR3 coding DNA: TGTGCCATCAGTGATCAAACAGGAGGCAATCAGCCCCAGCATTTT. This chain links TRBV10-3 with TRBJ1-5; maybe TRBD1 (5 bases). CDR3 length equals 15 residues. Trimming pared 3 bases from V and 2 bases from J, leaving 11 bases between. CDR1 ENHRY and CDR2 SYGVKD come from the germline V gene.

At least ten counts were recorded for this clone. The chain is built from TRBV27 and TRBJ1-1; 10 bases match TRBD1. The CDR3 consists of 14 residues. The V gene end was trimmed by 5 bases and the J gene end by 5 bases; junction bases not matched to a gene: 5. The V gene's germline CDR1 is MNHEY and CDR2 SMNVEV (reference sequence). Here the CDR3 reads CASSAGQGMTEAFF. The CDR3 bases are TGTGCCAGCAGTGCGGGACAGGGGATGACTGAAGCTTTCTTT.

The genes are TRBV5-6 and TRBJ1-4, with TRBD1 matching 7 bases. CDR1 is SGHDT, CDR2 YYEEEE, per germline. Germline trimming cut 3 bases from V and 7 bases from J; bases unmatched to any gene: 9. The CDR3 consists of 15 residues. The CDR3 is CASSYTRQGGEKLFF. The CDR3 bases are TGTGCCAGCAGCTACACTAGACAGGGAGGTGAAAAACTGTTTTTT.

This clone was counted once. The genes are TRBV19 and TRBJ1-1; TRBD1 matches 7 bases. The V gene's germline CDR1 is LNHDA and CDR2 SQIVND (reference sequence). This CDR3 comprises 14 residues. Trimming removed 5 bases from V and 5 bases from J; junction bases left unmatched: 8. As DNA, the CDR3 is TGTGCCAGTAGTGTCGGACAGGTTAAGACTGAAGCTTTCTTT. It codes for CASSVGQVKTEAFF.

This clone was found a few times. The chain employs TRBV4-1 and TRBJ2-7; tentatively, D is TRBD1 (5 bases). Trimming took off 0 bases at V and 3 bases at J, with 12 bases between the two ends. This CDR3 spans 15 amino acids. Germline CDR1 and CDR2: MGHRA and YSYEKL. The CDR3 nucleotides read TGCGCCAGCAGCCAAGATTGGACACTTAACTACGAGCAGTACTTC. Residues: CASSQDWTLNYEQYF.

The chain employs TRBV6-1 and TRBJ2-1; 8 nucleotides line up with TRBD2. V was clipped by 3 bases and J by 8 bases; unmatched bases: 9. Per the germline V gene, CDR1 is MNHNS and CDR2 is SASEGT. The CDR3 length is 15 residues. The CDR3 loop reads CASSETGTRGDEQFF. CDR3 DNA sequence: TGTGCCAGCAGTGAGACCGGGACTAGGGGGGATGAGCAGTTCTTC.